This T cell receptor (beta chain) originates from a study of blood T cell repertoires in COVID-19. Overall study: In each case, the material was cDNA or gDNA derived from T cells, B-cell-depleted T cells, or PBMCs.

The CDR3 length is 18 residues. Libraries were prepared by immunoSEQ multiplex PCR; TCRdb keeps only in-frame clonotypes and omits some of them. The sample lists about 46,000 clones, about 87% occurring once. The chain carries TRBV21-1 and TRBJ1-4. TRBV21-1 is a listed pseudogene. This clonotype was obtained from a human donor with active COVID-19. The donor label of this sample is uncertain. Sequenced: peripheral blood. The CDR3 loop reads CASPAGGGFIIANEKLFF. DNA of the CDR3: TGTGCCAGCCCCGCGGGGGGGGGTTTCATCATCGCTAATGAAAAACTGTTTTTT.